Below, 5 T cell receptor beta chains from the same sample are listed, as sequenced in a study of metastatic and nonmetastatic thyroid tumors. Using MiXCR, TCRdb reanalyzed the PCR reads. The table includes 9,400 or so clones, 31% detected once. Thyroid surgery was preceded by no treatment in any patient. Sequences were obtained from adjacent normal tissue. The receptors derive from a female donor with papillary thyroid cancer or a benign thyroid nodule (not recorded which). Some clones in this sample may be carry-over from other donors' samples.

The chain recombines TRBV6-1 with TRBJ1-2, with D perhaps TRBD1 (6 bases). The CDR3 runs 13 residues. Per the germline V gene, CDR1 is MNHNS and CDR2 is SASEGT. V lost 7 bases to trimming and J lost 4 bases, with 13 bases between them. The chain's CDR3 is CASTGALVYGYTF. The DNA for the CDR3 is TGTGCCAGCACAGGGGCCCTGGTCTATGGCTACACCTTC.

This clone was recorded a few times. The rearrangement uses TRBV6-1 and TRBJ1-6; D call uncertain. This CDR3 comprises 16 residues. The V gene's germline CDR1 is MNHNS and CDR2 SASEGT. The V and J ends lost 3 bases and 5 bases respectively, with 14 bases between them. CDR3 in DNA: TGTGCCAGCAGTGAGCGAACAGTGGCCCATAATTCACCCCTCCACTTT. Its translation: CASSERTVAHNSPLHF.

This clone has a handful of counts. The chain has TRBV6-1 and TRBJ1-1; D remains unclear. Germline-derived CDR1 and CDR2 are MNHNS and SASEGT. V was pared by 6 bases and J by 6 bases, with 11 bases between. The CDR3 is 12 amino acids. DNA of the CDR3: TGTGCCAGCAGACCAACATCGTCTGAAGCTTTCTTT. This translates into CASRPTSSEAFF.

This chain links TRBV11-2 with TRBJ2-3; perhaps TRBD2 as D (6 bases). V lost 1 base, J lost 1 base, and 12 bases lay in between. The CDR3 is 16 amino acids. CDR1 SGHAT and CDR2 FQNNGV come from the germline V gene. CDR3 DNA: TGTGCCAGCAGCTTAGTTGCGGGGTCGGGCACAGATACGCAGTATTTT. Amino acid sequence: CASSLVAGSGTDTQYF.

As regards this clone: The CDR3 does not end in the conserved phenylalanine or tryptophan, so this is likely a read error. It is unclear where the CDR3 begins or ends on the DNA, so no DNA is shown, and the CDR3 is as TCRdb lists it. This chain links TRBV6-1 with TRBJ2-1. A total of 8 residues make up the CDR3, ends included. Germline V gene data show CDR1 as MNHNS and CDR2 as SASEGT. This CDR3 reads CASSEALT.